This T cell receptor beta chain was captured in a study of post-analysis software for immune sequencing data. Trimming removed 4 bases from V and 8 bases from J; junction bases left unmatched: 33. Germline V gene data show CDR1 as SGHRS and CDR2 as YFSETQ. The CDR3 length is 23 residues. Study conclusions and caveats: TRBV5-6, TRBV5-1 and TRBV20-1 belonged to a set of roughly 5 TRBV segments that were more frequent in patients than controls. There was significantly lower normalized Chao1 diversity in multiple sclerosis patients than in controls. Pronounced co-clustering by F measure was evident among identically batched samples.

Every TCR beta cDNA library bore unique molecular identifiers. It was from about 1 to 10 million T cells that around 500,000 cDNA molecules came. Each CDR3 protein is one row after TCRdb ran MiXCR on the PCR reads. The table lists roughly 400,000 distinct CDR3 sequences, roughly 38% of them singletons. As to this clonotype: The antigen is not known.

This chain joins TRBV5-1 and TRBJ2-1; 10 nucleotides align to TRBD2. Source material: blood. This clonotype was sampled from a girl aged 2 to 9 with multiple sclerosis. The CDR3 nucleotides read TGCGCCAGCAGCCCAACCGGCCGGGTCGCGCCCATAGAGCGGGGGGGCCTAAGGCATGAGCAGTTCTTC. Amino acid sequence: CASSPTGRVAPIERGGLRHEQFF.